These 8 T cell receptor beta chains share one sample of origin, sequenced in a study of control samples from healthy donors and cancer patients. Assay used: immunoSEQ multiplex PCR; TCRdb lists only in-frame clones, some missing. The data hold 120,000 or so clones, with around 92% observed a single time. The sample comprised blood. These receptors came from a man aged 45 to 65 in good health.

This clone was observed a single time. The chain links TRBV24-1 to TRBJ2-5; possible D gene TRBD2, 6 bases. Germline assignment: CDR1 KGHDR and CDR2 SFDVKD. The CDR3 runs 16 residues. Trimming shortened V by 1 base and J by 2 bases, and 13 bases separated the two germline ends. CDR3 coding DNA: TGTGCCACCAGTGATTTAGGGCGGGGTGAACAAGAGACCCAGTACTTC. Amino acids: CATSDLGRGEQETQYF.

J is TRBJ1-6 and V is TRBV30, with D maybe TRBD1 (6 bases). V was shortened by 3 bases and J by 12 bases, with 12 bases between the two germline ends. The length of the CDR3 is 12 residues. Germline CDR1 GTSNPN, CDR2 SVGIG (reference sequence). The DNA of the CDR3 is TGTGCCTGGAGGGACAGTCTTGGACCCCTCCACTTT. This encodes CAWRDSLGPLHF.

The chain employs TRBV12-5 and TRBJ2-1; a weak D match, TRBD1 (6 bases). V was trimmed by 6 bases and J by 10 bases, leaving 13 bases between them. The CDR3 extends over 12 amino acids. Germline V gives CDR1 LGHNT, CDR2 FRNRAP. DNA for the CDR3: TGTGCTAGTGGCCCAGGGGACGAAGAGCAGTTCTTC. The encoded protein is CASGPGDEEQFF.

The V gene is TRBV14, the J gene TRBJ2-1; weak D call: TRBD2 (6 bases). V gave up 4 bases and J gave up 2 bases, with 12 bases separating them. Looked up from germline, CDR1 is SGHDN and CDR2 is FVKESK. This CDR3 is 15 amino acids long. CDR3 loop: CASSPSGSPYNEQFF. As DNA, the CDR3 is TGTGCCAGCAGCCCCTCCGGGAGTCCCTACAATGAGCAGTTCTTC.

V is TRBV25-1 and J is TRBJ1-3, with 9 bases matching TRBD1. The V and J ends lost 3 bases and 1 base, in that order; junction bases with no gene match: 7. The CDR3 sequence is 17 residues long. Germline loops: CDR1 MGHDK, CDR2 SYGVNS. DNA for the CDR3: TGTGCCAGCAGTGACCCCCGGACAGGGGAATCTGGAAACACCATATATTTT. It encodes CASSDPRTGESGNTIYF.

This clone occurred once. This rearrangement joins TRBV5-1 to TRBJ2-1, with 10 positions matching TRBD2. Germline V gene lookup returns CDR1 SGHRS and CDR2 YFSETQ. Losses at the gene ends were 2 bases for V and 3 bases for J; bases not matched to a gene: 2. The CDR3 spans 15 residues. This CDR3 reads CASSFSSGGYNEQFF. As DNA, the CDR3 is TGCGCCAGCAGCTTTTCTAGCGGGGGCTACAATGAGCAGTTCTTC.

This clone was counted a single time. The V gene is TRBV5-1, the J gene TRBJ2-3; D is uncertain. Germline V lookup: CDR1 SGHRS, CDR2 YFSETQ. Deletions cut 4 bases from V and 2 bases from J, with 11 bases between. This CDR3 has 14 residues. CDR3: CASSRDTTTDTQYF. In DNA, the CDR3 is TGCGCCAGCAGCCGCGACACTACCACAGATACGCAGTATTTT.

The chain joins TRBV29-1 to TRBJ2-1, with 9 bases identical to TRBD1. V lost 5 bases, J lost 0 bases, and 5 bases stayed unmatched. Germline lookup yields CDR1 SQVTM and CDR2 ANQGSEA. There are 15 residues in the CDR3. CDR3 bases: TGCAGCGTTCTCGGGACAGGGAGCTCCTACAATGAGCAGTTCTTC. This codes for CSVLGTGSSYNEQFF.